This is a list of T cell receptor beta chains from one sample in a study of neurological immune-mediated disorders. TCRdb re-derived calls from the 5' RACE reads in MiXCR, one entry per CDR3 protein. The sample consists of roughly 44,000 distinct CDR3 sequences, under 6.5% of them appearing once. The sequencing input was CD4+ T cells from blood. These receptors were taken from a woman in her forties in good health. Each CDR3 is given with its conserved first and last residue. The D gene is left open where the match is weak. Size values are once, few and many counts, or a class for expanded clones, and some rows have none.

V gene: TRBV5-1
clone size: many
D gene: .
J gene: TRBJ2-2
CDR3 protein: CASIEDIDLNTGELFF
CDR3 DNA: TGCGCCAGCATAGAGGACATAGACCTTAACACCGGGGAGCTGTTTTTT

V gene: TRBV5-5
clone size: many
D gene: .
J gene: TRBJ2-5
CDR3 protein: CASSLASLETQYF
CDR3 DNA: TGTGCCAGCAGCTTGGCCAGCCTGGAGACCCAGTACTTC

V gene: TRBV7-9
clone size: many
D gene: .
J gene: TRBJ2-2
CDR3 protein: CASSLFPKTNTGELFF
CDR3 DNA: TGTGCCAGCAGCTTATTCCCGAAGACGAACACCGGGGAGCTGTTTTTT

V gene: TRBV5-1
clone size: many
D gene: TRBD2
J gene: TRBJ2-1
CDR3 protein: CASSRASGGLYNEQFF
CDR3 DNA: TGCGCCAGCAGCCGGGCGAGCGGGGGCCTTTACAATGAGCAGTTCTTC

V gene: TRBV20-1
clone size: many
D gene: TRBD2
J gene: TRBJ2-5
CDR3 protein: CSAQQLAGGVGAQYF
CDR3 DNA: TGCAGTGCCCAACAACTAGCGGGAGGGGTTGGGGCCCAGTACTTC

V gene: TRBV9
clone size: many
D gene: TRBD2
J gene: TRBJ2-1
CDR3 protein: CASSDRLAGYNEQFF
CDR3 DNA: TGTGCCAGCAGCGACCGACTAGCGGGGTACAATGAGCAGTTCTTC

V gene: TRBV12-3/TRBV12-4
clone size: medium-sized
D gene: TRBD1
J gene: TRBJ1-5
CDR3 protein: CASSPRDSSQPQHF
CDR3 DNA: TGTGCCAGCAGTCCCAGGGACAGTTCTCAGCCCCAGCATTTT

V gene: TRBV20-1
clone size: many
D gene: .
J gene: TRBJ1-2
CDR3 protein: CSASPNYGYTF
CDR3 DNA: TGCAGTGCTTCGCCTAACTATGGCTACACCTTC

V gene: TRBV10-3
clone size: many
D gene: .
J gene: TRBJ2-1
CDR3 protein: CAISDRLDFEQFF
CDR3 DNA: TGTGCCATCAGTGATAGGTTGGACTTTGAGCAGTTCTTC

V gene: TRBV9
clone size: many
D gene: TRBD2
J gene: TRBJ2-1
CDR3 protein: CASSGTSGLFYNEQFF
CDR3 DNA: TGTGCCAGCAGCGGGACTAGCGGGCTTTTCTACAATGAGCAGTTCTTC

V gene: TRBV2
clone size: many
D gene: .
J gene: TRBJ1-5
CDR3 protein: CASEENTNQPQHF
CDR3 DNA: TGTGCCAGCGAGGAGAACACCAATCAGCCCCAGCATTTT

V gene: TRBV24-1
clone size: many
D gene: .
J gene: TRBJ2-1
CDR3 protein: CATSDGGSQGNEQFF
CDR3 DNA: TGTGCCACCAGTGATGGAGGGAGTCAAGGCAATGAGCAGTTCTTC

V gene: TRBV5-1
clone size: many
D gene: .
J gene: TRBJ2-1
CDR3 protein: CASSLAVRWEQFF
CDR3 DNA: TGCGCCAGCAGCTTGGCTGTTAGGTGGGAGCAGTTCTTC

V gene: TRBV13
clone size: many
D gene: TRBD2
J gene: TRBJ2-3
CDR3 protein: CASRRPGLADTDTQYF
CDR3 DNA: TGTGCCAGCAGACGTCCGGGACTAGCGGACACAGATACGCAGTATTTT

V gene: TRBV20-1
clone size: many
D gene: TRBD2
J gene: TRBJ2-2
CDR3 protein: CSAPQPGGNTGELFF
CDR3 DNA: TGCAGTGCGCCCCAACCGGGGGGAAACACCGGGGAGCTGTTTTTT

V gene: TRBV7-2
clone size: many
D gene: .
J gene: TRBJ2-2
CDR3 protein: CASSRRGDTGELFF
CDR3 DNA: TGTGCCAGCAGCCGCCGGGGAGACACCGGGGAGCTGTTTTTT

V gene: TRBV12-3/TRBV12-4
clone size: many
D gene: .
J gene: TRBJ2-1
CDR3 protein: CASSSRRESSYNEQFF
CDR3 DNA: TGTGCCAGCAGTTCCCGTAGGGAGAGCTCCTACAATGAGCAGTTCTTC

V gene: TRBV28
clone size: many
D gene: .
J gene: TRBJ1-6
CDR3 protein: CASSLTYNSPLHF
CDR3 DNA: TGTGCCAGCAGTTTAACTTATAATTCACCCCTCCACTTT

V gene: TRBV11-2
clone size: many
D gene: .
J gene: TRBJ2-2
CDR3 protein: CASTSPEGVGTGELFF
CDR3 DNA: TGTGCCAGCACCTCTCCCGAGGGGGTGGGCACCGGGGAGCTGTTTTTT

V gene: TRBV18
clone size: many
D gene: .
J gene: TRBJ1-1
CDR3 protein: CASSPGVSEAFF
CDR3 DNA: TGTGCCAGCTCACCAGGGGTATCTGAAGCTTTCTTT

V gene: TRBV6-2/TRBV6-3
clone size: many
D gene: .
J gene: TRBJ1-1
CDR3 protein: CASSSGDGNTEAFF
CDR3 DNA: TGTGCCAGCAGTTCTGGGGACGGTAACACTGAAGCTTTCTTT

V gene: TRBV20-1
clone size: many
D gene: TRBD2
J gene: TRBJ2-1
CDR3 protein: CSARSSGSNSYNEQFF
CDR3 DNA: TGCAGTGCTAGGTCGAGCGGGAGTAACTCCTACAATGAGCAGTTCTTC

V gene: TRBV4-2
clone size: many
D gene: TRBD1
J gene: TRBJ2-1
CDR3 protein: CASSQDRAGGDNEQFF
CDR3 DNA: TGTGCCAGCAGCCAAGATCGGGCAGGGGGCGACAATGAGCAGTTCTTC

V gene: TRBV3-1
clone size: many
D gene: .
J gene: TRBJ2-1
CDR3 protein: CASSQIPAAYNEQFF
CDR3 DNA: TGTGCCAGCAGCCAAATCCCCGCGGCCTACAATGAGCAGTTCTTC

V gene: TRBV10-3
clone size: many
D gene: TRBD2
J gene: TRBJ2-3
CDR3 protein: CAISESRASGTAGDTQYF
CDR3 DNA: TGTGCCATCAGTGAGTCTAGGGCTAGCGGGACCGCGGGTGATACGCAGTATTTT

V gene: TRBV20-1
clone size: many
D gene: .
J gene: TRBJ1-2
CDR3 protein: CSASKGIDGYTF
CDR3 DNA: TGCAGTGCAAGTAAGGGGATCGATGGCTACACCTTC

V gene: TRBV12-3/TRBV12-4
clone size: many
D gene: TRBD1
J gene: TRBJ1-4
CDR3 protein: CASREEGGGNEKLFF
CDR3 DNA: TGTGCCAGCAGAGAGGAAGGGGGCGGGAATGAAAAACTGTTTTTT

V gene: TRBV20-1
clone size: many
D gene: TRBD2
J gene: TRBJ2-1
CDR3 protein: CSGRLAGGSNEQFF
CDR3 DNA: TGCAGTGGCCGACTAGCGGGAGGTTCCAATGAGCAGTTCTTC

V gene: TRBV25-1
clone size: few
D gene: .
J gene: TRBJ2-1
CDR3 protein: CASRRSGPDNEQFF
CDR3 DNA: TGTGCCAGCAGGAGAAGCGGCCCCGACAATGAGCAGTTCTTC

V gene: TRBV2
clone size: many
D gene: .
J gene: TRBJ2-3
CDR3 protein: CASNGLFTDTQYF
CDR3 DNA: TGTGCCAGCAATGGGCTTTTCACAGATACGCAGTATTTT

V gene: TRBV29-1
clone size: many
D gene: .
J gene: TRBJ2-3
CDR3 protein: CSVEAQGLSTDTQYF
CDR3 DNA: TGCAGCGTTGAAGCACAGGGCCTTAGCACAGATACGCAGTATTTT

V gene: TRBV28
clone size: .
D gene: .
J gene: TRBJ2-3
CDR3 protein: CASSPRQGWRTDTQYF
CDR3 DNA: TGTGCCAGCAGTCCTCGGCAGGGTTGGCGCACAGATACGCAGTATTTT

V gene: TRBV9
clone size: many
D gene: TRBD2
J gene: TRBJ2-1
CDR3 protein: CASSAGGLAGGSNEQFF
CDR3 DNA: TGTGCCAGCAGCGCCGGGGGGCTAGCGGGAGGGTCGAATGAGCAGTTCTTC

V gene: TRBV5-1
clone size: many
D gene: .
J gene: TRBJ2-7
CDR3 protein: CASTQRIGEGEQYF
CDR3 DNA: TGCGCCAGCACCCAGAGGATAGGGGAAGGGGAGCAGTACTTC

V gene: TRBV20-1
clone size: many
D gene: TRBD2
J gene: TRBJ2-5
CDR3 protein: CSALPGLEETQYF
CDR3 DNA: TGCAGTGCTCTCCCGGGACTAGAAGAGACCCAGTACTTC

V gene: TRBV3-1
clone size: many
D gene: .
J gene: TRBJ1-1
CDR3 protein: CASSRRGSTEAFF
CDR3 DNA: TGTGCCAGCAGCCGAAGAGGGAGCACTGAAGCTTTCTTT

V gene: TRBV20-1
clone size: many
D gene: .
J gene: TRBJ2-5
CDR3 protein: CSARAVPVQETQYF
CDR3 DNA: TGCAGTGCTAGAGCGGTACCGGTTCAAGAGACCCAGTACTTC

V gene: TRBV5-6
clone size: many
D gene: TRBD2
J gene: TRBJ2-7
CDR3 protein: CASSLYGTSGLYEQYF
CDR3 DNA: TGTGCCAGCAGCTTGTACGGGACTAGCGGGCTCTACGAGCAGTACTTC

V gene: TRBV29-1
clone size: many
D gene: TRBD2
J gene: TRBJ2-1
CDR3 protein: CSGAGVGDEQFF
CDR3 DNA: TGCAGCGGAGCGGGAGTGGGGGATGAGCAGTTCTTC

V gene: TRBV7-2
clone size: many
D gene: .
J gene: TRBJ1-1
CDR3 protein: CASSFSLREAFF
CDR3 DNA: TGTGCCAGCAGCTTTTCCCTCAGGGAAGCTTTCTTT

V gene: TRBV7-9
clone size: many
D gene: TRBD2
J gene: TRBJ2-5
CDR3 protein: CASSSSGPQETQYF
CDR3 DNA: TGTGCCAGCAGTTCTAGCGGGCCCCAAGAGACCCAGTACTTC

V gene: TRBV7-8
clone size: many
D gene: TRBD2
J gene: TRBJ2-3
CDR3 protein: CASSLHLPTSGIKDTQYF
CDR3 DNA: TGTGCCAGCAGCTTACATCTGCCGACTAGCGGGATTAAAGATACGCAGTATTTT

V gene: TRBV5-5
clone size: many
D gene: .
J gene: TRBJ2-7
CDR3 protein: CASSLGQAAYEQYF
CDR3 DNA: TGTGCCAGCAGCTTGGGACAGGCAGCCTACGAGCAGTACTTC

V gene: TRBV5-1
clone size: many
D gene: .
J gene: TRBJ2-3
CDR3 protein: CASSLSAGPSTDTQYF
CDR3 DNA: TGCGCCAGCAGCTTGAGTGCGGGTCCTAGCACAGATACGCAGTATTTT

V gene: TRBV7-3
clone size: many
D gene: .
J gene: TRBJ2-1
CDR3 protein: CASSQAGPRRHEQFF
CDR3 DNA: TGTGCCAGCAGCCAAGCGGGTCCAAGGCGGCATGAGCAGTTCTTC

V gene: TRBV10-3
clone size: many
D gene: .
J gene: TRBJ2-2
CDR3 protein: CAISESNGRGANTGELFF
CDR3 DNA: TGTGCCATCAGTGAGAGTAATGGTAGGGGGGCCAACACCGGGGAGCTGTTTTTT

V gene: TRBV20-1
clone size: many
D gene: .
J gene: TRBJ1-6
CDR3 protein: CSARVGRVYSPLHF
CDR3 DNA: TGCAGTGCTAGAGTTGGCAGGGTATATTCACCCCTCCACTTT

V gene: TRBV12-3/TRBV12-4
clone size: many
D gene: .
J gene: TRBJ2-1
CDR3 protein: CASSLFQSSKVGASEQFF
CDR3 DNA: TGTGCCAGCAGTTTATTTCAGTCGTCGAAAGTTGGGGCGAGTGAGCAGTTCTTC

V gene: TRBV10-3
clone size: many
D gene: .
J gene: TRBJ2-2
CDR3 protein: CAISLRGLNGELFF
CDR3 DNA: TGTGCCATCTCGCTTCGGGGGCTTAACGGGGAGCTGTTTTTT

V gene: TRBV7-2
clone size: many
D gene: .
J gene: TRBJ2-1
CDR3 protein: CASSLDGPQQFF
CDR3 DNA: TGTGCCAGCAGCCTGGACGGGCCTCAGCAGTTCTTC

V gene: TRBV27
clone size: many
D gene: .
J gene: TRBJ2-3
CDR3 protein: CASRYFGAKRSDTQYF
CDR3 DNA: TGTGCCAGCAGATACTTTGGGGCCAAACGGTCAGATACGCAGTATTTT

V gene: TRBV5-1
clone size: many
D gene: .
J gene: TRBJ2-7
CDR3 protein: CASSLGAGATYEQYF
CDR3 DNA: TGCGCCAGCAGCTTGGGGGCAGGGGCAACCTACGAGCAGTACTTC

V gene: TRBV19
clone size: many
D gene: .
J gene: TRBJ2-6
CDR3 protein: CASSPRDGANVLTF
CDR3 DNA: TGTGCCAGTAGTCCCAGGGATGGGGCCAACGTCCTGACTTTC

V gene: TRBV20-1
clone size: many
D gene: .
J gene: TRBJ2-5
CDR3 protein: CSARDRSQETQYF
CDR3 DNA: TGCAGTGCTAGAGATCGGTCCCAGGAGACCCAGTACTTC